The TCR beta chain described here comes from a study of blood T cell repertoires in COVID-19. Study at large: Samples taken during acute and convalescent COVID-19 were collected in the United States, Italy and Spain. PBMCs, B-cell-depleted T cells, or T cells provided the cDNA or gDNA that made up the material.

Trimming stripped 3 bases from V and 5 bases from J, with 19 bases between. The CDR3 spans 15 residues. Germline V gives CDR1 GTSNPN, CDR2 SVGIG (reference sequence). As handled by the study authors: Amplified reference gene primers provided the basis for estimating nucleated cell counts. Some clones are missing from TCRdb's copy, which holds only in-frame ones; the method was immunoSEQ multiplex PCR. V and J calls plus clone size are reproduced from that table; the DNA served to infer D and trimming. The table records under 300,000 clones, 85% of them present only once. This clonotype was sampled from a human donor in a cohort sampled during active COVID-19. V gene TRBV30 combines with J gene TRBJ2-5, with no clear D. The sequenced sample consisted of peripheral blood. For the CDR3, the DNA is TGTGCCTGGAGCATACCTCGGCGGCAGCAGGAGACCCAGTACTTC. This encodes CAWSIPRRQQETQYF.